The 7 T cell receptor beta chains below all came from one sample that was sequenced in a study of OX40 agonist ivuxolimab in advanced cancers. Sequencing used immunoSEQ multiplex PCR; TCRdb keeps in-frame clones, though not all of them. The sample consists of tens of thousands of clones, 85% to 95% of them appearing once. The sample was CD4+ or CD8+ T cells sorted from blood, taken in a trial of the OX40 agonist ivuxolimab. The receptors were gathered from an adult with an advanced solid tumor such as melanoma, head and neck, liver or kidney cancer.

The genes are TRBV7-9 and TRBJ2-1; TRBD2 matches 14 bases. The CDR3 runs 17 residues. Germline assignment: CDR1 SEHNR and CDR2 FQNEAQ (reference sequence). V shed 4 bases and J 5 bases; nucleotides not matched to a gene: 7. CDR3 sequence (DNA): TGTGCCAGCAGCTCGAACTTGGGACTAGCGGGAGACAATGAGCAGTTCTTC. This sequence encodes CASSSNLGLAGDNEQFF.

This sequence joins TRBV18 and TRBJ2-7; weak D call: TRBD2 (7 bases). The CDR3 sequence is 15 residues long. Deletions cut 3 bases from V and 7 bases from J, with 19 bases between. Germline assignment: CDR1 KGHSH and CDR2 LQKENI. The CDR3 loop is CASSPEGGRTGEQYF. CDR3 nucleotide sequence: TGTGCCAGCTCACCGGAGGGGGGGCGGACGGGGGAGCAGTACTTC.

The chain has TRBV19 and TRBJ2-7; 7 nucleotides match TRBD2. The V gene end was trimmed by 1 base and the J gene end by 1 base; junction bases not matched to a gene: 4. The CDR3 consists of 15 residues. CDR1 and CDR2 from the germline V gene are LNHDA and SQIVND (reference sequence). Here the CDR3 reads CASSIGLAVSYEQYF. The CDR3 DNA is TGTGCCAGTAGTATAGGGCTAGCGGTATCCTACGAGCAGTACTTC.

The J gene is TRBJ2-1, the V gene TRBV27, with a weak D call TRBD2 (5 bases). From germline, CDR1 is MNHEY and CDR2 SMNVEV (reference sequence). Trimming shortened V by 8 bases and J by 6 bases, and 20 bases separated the two germline ends. The CDR3 is 15 amino acids. The CDR3 nucleotides are TGTGCCAGCTCACCACTAGTCCATTTTACCAATGAGCAGTTCTTC. Translating it yields CASSPLVHFTNEQFF.

The chain links TRBV4-3 to TRBJ2-7; D not certain. The V gene's germline CDR1 is LGHNA and CDR2 YSLEER. This CDR3 has 14 amino acids. The V gene lost 1 base and the J gene lost 6 bases, with 13 bases spanning the gap. CDR3 sequence: CASSQGGLTSEQYF. The CDR3, as DNA: TGCGCCAGCAGCCAAGGAGGCCTAACCAGCGAGCAGTACTTC.

The chain uses TRBV2 and TRBJ2-5; 7 nucleotides line up with TRBD1. The germline CDR1 and CDR2 sequences are SNHLY and FYNNEI. This CDR3 region has 18 residues. V was pared by 5 bases and J by 7 bases, with 22 bases of the junction left unmatched. The CDR3 DNA follows: TGTGCCAGCAGTCGTCCCCAGGGCAAGCCAGGGGGTGGCGGGACCCAGTACTTC. It encodes CASSRPQGKPGGGGTQYF.

The genes are TRBV7-9 and TRBJ1-2; D is possibly TRBD1 (6 bases). The length of the CDR3 is 15 residues. V lost 1 base and J 1 base, leaving 10 bases between the germline ends. CDR1 and CDR2 (germline): SEHNR, FQNEAQ (reference sequence). The CDR3 protein is CASSLVGQSNYGYTF. The CDR3 region has the DNA TGTGCCAGCAGCTTAGTTGGACAGAGTAACTATGGCTACACCTTC.